Following are 22 T cell receptor beta chains from one sample sequenced in a study of OX40 agonist ivuxolimab in advanced cancers. Clones were read by immunoSEQ multiplex PCR, and TCRdb kept only the in-frame ones, dropping some. This table has 90,000 to 100,000 clones, 70% to 90% appearing once. The sample consisted of CD4+ or CD8+ T cells sorted from blood, taken in a trial of the OX40 agonist ivuxolimab. These receptors were collected from an adult with an advanced solid tumor such as melanoma, head and neck, liver or kidney cancer.

The chain joins TRBV2 to TRBJ1-5, with 8 bases lining up with TRBD1. CDR1 and CDR2 (germline): SNHLY, FYNNEI. Trimming cost V 5 bases and J 4 bases; bases outside gene matches: 4. The CDR3 is 14 amino acids. The CDR3 reads CASSTYRGNQPQHF. The CDR3, as DNA: TGTGCCAGCAGTACTTACAGGGGGAATCAGCCCCAGCATTTT.

The gene calls are TRBV29-1 and TRBJ1-1, with TRBD1 matching over 9 bases. With 0 bases clipped from V and 3 bases from J, the junction kept 8 bases outside the gene matches. The CDR3 has 16 residues. The germline V gene has CDR1 SQVTM and CDR2 ANQGSEA. The chain's CDR3 is CSVEEDRGRWDTEAFF. The CDR3 DNA follows: TGCAGCGTTGAAGAGGACAGGGGCCGTTGGGACACTGAAGCTTTCTTT.

The chain combines TRBV11-2 with TRBJ2-7; 7 bases match TRBD2. Germline CDR1 SGHAT, CDR2 FQNNGV. The CDR3 is 15 amino acids. Trimming cost V 2 bases and J 0 bases; bases outside gene matches: 4. CDR3 loop: CASSLMPSGSYEQYV. The CDR3 DNA is TGTGCCAGCAGCTTAATGCCTAGCGGCTCCTACGAGCAGTACGTC.

The chain couples TRBV4-3 to TRBJ1-2; D unclear. Trimming shortened V by 1 base and J by 7 bases, and 4 bases separated the two germline ends. The CDR3 length is 11 residues. The germline V gene encodes CDR1 LGHNA and CDR2 YSLEER. The CDR3 region has the DNA TGCGCCAGCAGCCAAGGGTTTGGCTACACCTTC. Its protein product is CASSQGFGYTF.

This clone has a single count. V is TRBV6-5 and J is TRBJ2-5, with D perhaps TRBD2 (7 bases). The V gene's germline CDR1 is MNHEY and CDR2 SVGAGI. Trimming cost V 6 bases and J 5 bases, with 13 bases left between them. There are 13 residues in the CDR3. This chain's CDR3 is CASRRGTRETQYF. In DNA, the CDR3 is TGTGCCAGCAGGCGGGGGACAAGGGAGACCCAGTACTTC.

The chain carries TRBV6-6 and TRBJ2-1, with D possibly being TRBD2 (6 bases). The V and J ends lost 6 bases and 4 bases respectively, with 16 bases between them. This CDR3 is built from 15 residues. Germline assignment: CDR1 MNHNY and CDR2 SVGAGI (reference sequence). In DNA form, the CDR3 reads TGTGCCAGCAGCTCTGGAGGGGCTTATTACAATGAGCAGTTCTTC. Translation: CASSSGGAYYNEQFF.

The rearrangement links TRBV19 to TRBJ1-5; 8 bases fit TRBD1. J lost 0 bases, V lost 5 bases, and 6 bases had no gene match. The CDR3 has 16 amino acids. Looked up from germline, CDR1 is LNHDA and CDR2 is SQIVND (reference sequence). DNA for the CDR3: TGTGCCAGTAGTGGATGGACAGGGAATAGCAATCAGCCCCAGCATTTT. Protein product: CASSGWTGNSNQPQHF. The entire variable domain, with the rest obtained from reference TRBV19 and TRBJ1-5, is as follows: DGGITQSPKYLFRKEGQNVTLSCEQNLNHDAMYWYRQDPGQGLRLIYYSQIVNDFQKGDIAEGYSVSREKKESFPLTVTSAQKNPTAFYLCASSGWTGNSNQPQHFGDGTRLSIL.

The rearrangement joins TRBV6-5 to TRBJ1-2, with 8 bases that match TRBD1. CDR3 length equals 13 residues. Germline values: CDR1 MNHEY, CDR2 SVGAGI. Germline trimming cut 5 bases from V and 7 bases from J; bases unmatched to any gene: 6. The CDR3, as DNA: TGTGCCAGCAGTCCCCAGGGGGCTAGTGGCTACACCTTC. Protein product: CASSPQGASGYTF.

V usage is TRBV28 and J usage is TRBJ1-2; D gene uncertain. Germline V gene sequence: CDR1 MDHEN, CDR2 SYDVKM. The CDR3 consists of 11 residues. Trimming took 7 bases from V and 3 from J, leaving 6 bases between them. DNA for the CDR3: TGTGCCAGCATGGGGTACTATGGCTACACCTTC. Residues: CASMGYYGYTF.

The J gene is TRBJ1-4, the V gene TRBV5-1, with a weak D call TRBD1 (6 bases). V lost 2 bases to trimming and J lost 7 bases, with 9 bases between them. Germline V gives CDR1 SGHRS, CDR2 YFSETQ. The CDR3 extends over 13 amino acids. CDR3 region: CASSLQGSEKLFF. The CDR3 bases are TGCGCCAGCAGCTTACAGGGTTCTGAAAAACTGTTTTTT.

This chain joins TRBV9 and TRBJ2-1, with D perhaps being TRBD1 or TRBD2 (5 bases each). The ends were cut back, 4 bases at V and 8 bases at J, with 16 bases in the middle. In germline, CDR1 is SGDLS, CDR2 YYNGEE. The CDR3 consists of 14 residues. The CDR3 protein is CASSSSGTSDEQFF. The CDR3 coding sequence is TGTGCCAGCAGCTCATCCGGGACCTCGGATGAGCAGTTCTTC.

The gene calls are TRBV5-4 and TRBJ2-5; possibly TRBD2 for D (5 bases). This CDR3 contains 13 residues. Germline V gives CDR1 SGHNT, CDR2 YYREEE (reference sequence). Between the trimmed V and J ends, which lost 1 base and 6 bases, there was a span of 10 bases. The CDR3 sequence is CASSLWRAKTQYF. CDR3 nucleotide sequence: TGTGCCAGCAGCTTGTGGCGGGCGAAGACCCAGTACTTC. The complete variable domain, with remaining parts taken from reference TRBV5-4 and TRBJ2-5, reads ETGVTQSPTHLIKTRGQQVTLRCSSQSGHNTVSWYQQALGQGPQFIFQYYREEENGRGNFPPRFSGLQFPNYSSELNVNALELDDSALYLCASSLWRAKTQYFGPGTRLLVL.

The chain combines TRBV7-9 with TRBJ1-1; D not certain. Germline V gives CDR1 SEHNR, CDR2 FQNEAQ (reference sequence). The CDR3 is 12 amino acids. V was pared by 1 base and J by 6 bases, with 6 bases between. DNA of the CDR3: TGTGCCAGCAGCTTAGGAAGAGCTGAAGCTTTCTTT. This codes for CASSLGRAEAFF.

Points on this clone: Distinct nucleotide sequences in the sample also encode this CDR3. The chain is built from TRBV6-1 and TRBJ2-7, with D hard to call. CDR1 is MNHNS and CDR2 is SASEGT in the germline V gene. This CDR3 is built from 11 residues. Deletions cut 1 base from V and 3 bases from J, with 1 base between. CDR3 loop: CASSEGYEQYF. The CDR3 region has the DNA TGTGCCAGCAGTGAAGGCTACGAGCAGTACTTC.

This clone was found once. This chain links TRBV18 with TRBJ2-1; no clear D gene. Trimming removed 3 bases from V and 6 bases from J, with 15 bases in between. The CDR3 contains 15 residues. The germline V gene has CDR1 KGHSH and CDR2 LQKENI. The CDR3: CASSPRDGLVNEQFF. DNA of the CDR3: TGTGCCAGCTCACCTCGTGACGGGTTGGTCAATGAGCAGTTCTTC.

This chain uses TRBV5-1 with TRBJ1-2; D is unresolved. The CDR3 has 13 residues. From germline, CDR1 is SGHRS and CDR2 YFSETQ. V gave up 2 bases and J gave up 6 bases, with 11 bases separating them. CDR3 nucleotides: TGCGCCAGCAGCTTTAGCGGTGGACATGGCTACACCTTC. This sequence encodes CASSFSGGHGYTF.

This clone has a single count. The V gene is TRBV5-6, the J gene TRBJ2-1; 10 positions match TRBD2. This CDR3 is built from 17 residues. Germline CDR1 SGHDT, CDR2 YYEEEE. The V segment lost 1 base and the J segment 3 bases; nucleotides outside the gene matches: 7. The chain's CDR3 is CASSLSQREGGYNEQFF. The CDR3 DNA sequence: TGTGCCAGCAGCTTGTCCCAGCGGGAGGGAGGCTACAATGAGCAGTTCTTC.

V usage is TRBV11-3 and J usage is TRBJ2-2, with TRBD2 identical over 8 bases. This CDR3 spans 17 amino acids. Germline V gene sequence: CDR1 SGHNT, CDR2 YENEEA. The V segment lost 0 bases and the J segment 6 bases; nucleotides outside the gene matches: 9. The CDR3 loop is CASSLDSRAGVAGELFF. CDR3 nucleotide sequence: TGTGCCAGCAGCTTAGATTCTCGAGCGGGAGTGGCCGGGGAGCTGTTTTTT.

This clone has just one count. The chain is built from TRBV28 and TRBJ1-6; tentatively, D is TRBD1 (6 bases). The ends were cut back, 9 bases at V and 3 bases at J, with 15 bases in the middle. This CDR3 region has 15 residues. The germline CDR1 and CDR2 sequences are MDHEN and SYDVKM. The CDR3 loop is CASSLQGYYNSPLHF. The CDR3 DNA sequence: TGTGCCAGTTCCCTTCAGGGGTACTATAATTCACCCCTCCACTTT.

The gene calls are TRBV19 and TRBJ1-2, with 7 bases lining up with TRBD1. V lost 6 bases and J lost 4; bases outside the gene matches: 8. CDR3 length equals 14 residues. The germline V gene encodes CDR1 LNHDA and CDR2 SQIVND (reference sequence). The CDR3 DNA reads TGTGCCAGTAGCCGAGGACAGGCGACCTATGGCTACACCTTC. It specifies CASSRGQATYGYTF.

V gene TRBV13 combines with J gene TRBJ1-5; no clear D gene. Germline V gene sequence: CDR1 PRHDT, CDR2 FYEKMQ (reference sequence). The CDR3 extends over 13 amino acids. The ends were cut back, 7 bases at V and 3 bases at J, with 10 bases in the middle. The CDR3 bases are TGTGCCAGCACGGGGTCTTCCAATCAGCCCCAGCATTTT. Residues: CASTGSSNQPQHF.

The rearrangement joins TRBV4-1 to TRBJ2-1; the match to TRBD2 covers 9 bases. The J segment lost 4 bases and the V segment lost 5 bases, leaving 9 bases of the junction unmatched. This CDR3 spans 16 amino acids. The V gene's germline CDR1 is MGHRA and CDR2 YSYEKL. The CDR3 coding sequence is TGCGCCAGCAGCTCAAGCGGGAGGTCGTTATACAATGAGCAGTTCTTC. Translating gives CASSSSGRSLYNEQFF.